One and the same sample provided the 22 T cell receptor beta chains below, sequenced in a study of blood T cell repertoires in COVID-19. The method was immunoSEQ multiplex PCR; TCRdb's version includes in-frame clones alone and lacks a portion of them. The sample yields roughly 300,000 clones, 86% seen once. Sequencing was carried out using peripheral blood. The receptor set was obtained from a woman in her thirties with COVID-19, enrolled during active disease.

CDR3 sequence: CASIVKTGGLVNTEAFF. CDR3 coding DNA: TGTGCCAGCATCGTTAAGACAGGGGGCTTGGTGAACACTGAAGCTTTCTTT. The V and J genes are TRBV21-1 and TRBJ1-1; the table's D call, TRBD1, has no DNA check behind it. TRBV21-1 is a pseudogene segment. This CDR3 is 17 amino acids long.

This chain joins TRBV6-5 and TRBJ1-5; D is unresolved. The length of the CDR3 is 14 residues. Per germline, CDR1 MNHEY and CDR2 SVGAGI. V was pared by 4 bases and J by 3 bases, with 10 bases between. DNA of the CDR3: TGTGCCAGCAGTTTATCTAACTCCAATCAGCCCCAGCATTTT. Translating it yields CASSLSNSNQPQHF.

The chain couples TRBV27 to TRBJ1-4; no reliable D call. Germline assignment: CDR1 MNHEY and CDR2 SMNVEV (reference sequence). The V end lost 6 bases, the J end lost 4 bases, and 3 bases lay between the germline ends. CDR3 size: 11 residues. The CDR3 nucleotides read TGTGCCAGCAGCTTTAATGAAAAACTGTTTTTT. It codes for CASSFNEKLFF.

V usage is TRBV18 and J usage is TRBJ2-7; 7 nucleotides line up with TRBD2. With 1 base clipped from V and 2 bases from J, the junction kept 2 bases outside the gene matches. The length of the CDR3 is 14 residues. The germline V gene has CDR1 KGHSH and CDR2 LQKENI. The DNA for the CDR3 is TGTGCCAGCTCACCACGGGGGAGGGCCTACGAGCAGTACTTC. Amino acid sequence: CASSPRGRAYEQYF. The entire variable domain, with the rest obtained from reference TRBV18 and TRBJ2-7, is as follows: NAGVMQNPRHLVRRRGQEARLRCSPMKGHSHVYWYRQLPEEGLKFMVYLQKENIIDESGMPKERFSAEFPKEGPSILRIQQVVRGDSAAYFCASSPRGRAYEQYFGPGTRLTVT.

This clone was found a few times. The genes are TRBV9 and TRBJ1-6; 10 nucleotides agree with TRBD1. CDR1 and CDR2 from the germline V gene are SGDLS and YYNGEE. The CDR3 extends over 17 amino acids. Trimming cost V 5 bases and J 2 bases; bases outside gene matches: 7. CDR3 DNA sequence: TGTGCCAGCAGTTCGGGACAGGGGTACCCCTATAATTCACCCCTCCACTTT. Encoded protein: CASSSGQGYPYNSPLHF.

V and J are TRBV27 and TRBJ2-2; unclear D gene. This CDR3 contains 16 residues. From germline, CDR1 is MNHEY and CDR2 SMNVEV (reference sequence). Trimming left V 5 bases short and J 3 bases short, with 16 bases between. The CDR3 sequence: CASSELPTPYTGELFF. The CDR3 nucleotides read TGTGCCAGCAGTGAACTTCCAACCCCTTACACCGGGGAGCTGTTTTTT.

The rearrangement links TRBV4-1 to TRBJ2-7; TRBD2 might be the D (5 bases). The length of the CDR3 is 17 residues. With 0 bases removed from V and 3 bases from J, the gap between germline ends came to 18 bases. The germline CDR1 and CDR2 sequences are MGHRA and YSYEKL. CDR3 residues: CASSQEAPGLTFYEQYF. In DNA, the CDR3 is TGCGCCAGCAGCCAAGAAGCCCCCGGACTTACATTCTACGAGCAGTACTTC.

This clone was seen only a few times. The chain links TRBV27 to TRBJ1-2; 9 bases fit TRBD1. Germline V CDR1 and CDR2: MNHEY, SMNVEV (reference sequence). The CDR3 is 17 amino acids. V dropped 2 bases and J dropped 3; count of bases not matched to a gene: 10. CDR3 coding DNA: TGTGCCAGCAGTTTACAGCCGGGACAGGGTACCGACTATGGCTACACCTTC. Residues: CASSLQPGQGTDYGYTF.

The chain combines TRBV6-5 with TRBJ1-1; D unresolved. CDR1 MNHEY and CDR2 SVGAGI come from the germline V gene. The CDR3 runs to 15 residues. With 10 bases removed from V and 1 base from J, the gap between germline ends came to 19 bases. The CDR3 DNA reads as TGTGCCACCTCGTTACTCGTTGATGCGAACACTGAAGCTTTCTTT. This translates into CATSLLVDANTEAFF.

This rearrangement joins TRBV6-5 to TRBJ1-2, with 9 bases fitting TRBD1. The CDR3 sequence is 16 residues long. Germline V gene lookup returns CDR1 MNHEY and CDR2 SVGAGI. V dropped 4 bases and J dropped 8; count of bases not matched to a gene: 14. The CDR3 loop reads CASSFTFSGTGKGYTF. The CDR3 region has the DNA TGTGCCAGCAGTTTCACCTTCTCCGGGACAGGGAAAGGCTACACCTTC.

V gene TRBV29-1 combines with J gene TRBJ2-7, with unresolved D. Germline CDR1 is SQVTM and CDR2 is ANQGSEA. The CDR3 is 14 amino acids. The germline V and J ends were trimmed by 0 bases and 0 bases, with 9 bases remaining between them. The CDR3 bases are TGCAGCGTTGAAGATCGAGGAGACTCCTACGAGCAGTACTTC. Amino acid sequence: CSVEDRGDSYEQYF.

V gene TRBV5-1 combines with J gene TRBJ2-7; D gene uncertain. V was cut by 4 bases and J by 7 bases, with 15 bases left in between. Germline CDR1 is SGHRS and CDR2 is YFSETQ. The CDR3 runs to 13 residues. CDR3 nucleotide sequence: TGCGCCAGCAGCAGCTACGGGTCTGGGGAGCAGTACTTC. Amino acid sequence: CASSSYGSGEQYF.

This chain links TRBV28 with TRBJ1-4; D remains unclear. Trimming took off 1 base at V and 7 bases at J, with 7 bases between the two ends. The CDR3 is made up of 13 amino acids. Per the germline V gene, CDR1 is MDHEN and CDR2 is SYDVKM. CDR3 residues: CASSLYGSEKLFF. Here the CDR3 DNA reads TGTGCCAGCAGTTTATATGGGAGTGAAAAACTGTTTTTT. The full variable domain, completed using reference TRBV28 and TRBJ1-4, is DVKVTQSSRYLVKRTGEKVFLECVQDMDHENMFWYRQDPGLGLRLIYFSYDVKMKEKGDIPEGYSVSREKKERFSLILESASTNQTSMYLCASSLYGSEKLFFGSGTQLSVL.

CDR3 sequence (DNA): TGTGCCAGTAGTATTGGTAGGCGGGCAGCGAACACTGAAGCTTTCTTT. It codes for CASSIGRRAANTEAFF. The rearrangement uses TRBV19 and TRBJ1-1, with D unresolved. Trimming pared 3 bases from V and 1 base from J, leaving 15 bases between. The CDR3 is made up of 16 amino acids. CDR1 is LNHDA, CDR2 SQIVND, per germline (reference sequence).

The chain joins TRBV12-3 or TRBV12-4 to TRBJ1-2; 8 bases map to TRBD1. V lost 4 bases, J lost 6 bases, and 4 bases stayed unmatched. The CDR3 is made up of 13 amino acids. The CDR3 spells CASSSQGADGYTF. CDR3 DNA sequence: TGTGCCAGCAGTTCCCAGGGGGCTGATGGCTACACCTTC.

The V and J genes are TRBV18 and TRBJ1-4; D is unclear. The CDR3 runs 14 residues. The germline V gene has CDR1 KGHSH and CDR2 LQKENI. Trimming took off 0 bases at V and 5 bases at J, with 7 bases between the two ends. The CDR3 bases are TGTGCCAGCTCACCACCGAGCGGGAATGAAAAACTGTTTTTT. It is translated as CASSPPSGNEKLFF.

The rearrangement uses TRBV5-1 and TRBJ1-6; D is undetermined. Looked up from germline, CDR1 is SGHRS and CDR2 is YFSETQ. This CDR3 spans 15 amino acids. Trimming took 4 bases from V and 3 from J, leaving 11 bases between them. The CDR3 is CASSASGNYNSPLHF. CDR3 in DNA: TGCGCCAGCAGCGCCTCGGGAAACTATAATTCACCCCTCCACTTT.

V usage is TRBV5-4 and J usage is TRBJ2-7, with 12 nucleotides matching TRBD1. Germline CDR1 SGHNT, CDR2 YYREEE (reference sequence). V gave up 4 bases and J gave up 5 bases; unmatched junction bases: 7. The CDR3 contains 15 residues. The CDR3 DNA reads TGTGCCAGCAGCCGAGGGACAGGGGGCATCGACGAGCAGTACTTC. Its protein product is CASSRGTGGIDEQYF. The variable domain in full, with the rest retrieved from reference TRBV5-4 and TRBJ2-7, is ETGVTQSPTHLIKTRGQQVTLRCSSQSGHNTVSWYQQALGQGPQFIFQYYREEENGRGNFPPRFSGLQFPNYSSELNVNALELDDSALYLCASSRGTGGIDEQYFGPGTRLTVT.

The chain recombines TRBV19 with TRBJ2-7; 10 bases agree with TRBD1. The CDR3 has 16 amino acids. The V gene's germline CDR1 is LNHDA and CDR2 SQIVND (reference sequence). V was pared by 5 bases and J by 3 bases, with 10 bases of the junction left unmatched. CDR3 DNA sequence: TGTGCCAGTAGTCCCAAGGACAGGGGGGTTTTCTACGAGCAGTACTTC. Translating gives CASSPKDRGVFYEQYF.

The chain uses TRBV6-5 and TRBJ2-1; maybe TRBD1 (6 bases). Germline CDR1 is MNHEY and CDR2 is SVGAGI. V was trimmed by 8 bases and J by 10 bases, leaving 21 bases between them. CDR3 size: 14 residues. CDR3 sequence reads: CASRWSPGDPEQFF. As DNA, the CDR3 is TGTGCCAGCCGCTGGAGCCCAGGGGACCCCGAGCAGTTCTTC.

CDR3 nucleotides: TGTGCCAGCGCGAATGACGGGGGCTATGGCTACACCTTC. It encodes CASANDGGYGYTF. The chain has TRBV7-8 and TRBJ1-2; TRBD1 is a possible D gene (5 bases). V was trimmed by 8 bases and J by 4 bases, leaving 14 bases between them. The CDR3 length is 13 residues. Germline V lookup: CDR1 SGHVS, CDR2 FQNEAQ.

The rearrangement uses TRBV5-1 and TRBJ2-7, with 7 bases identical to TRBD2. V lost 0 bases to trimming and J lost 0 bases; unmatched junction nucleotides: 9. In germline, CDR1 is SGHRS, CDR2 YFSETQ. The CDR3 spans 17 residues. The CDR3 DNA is TGCGCCAGCAGCTTGGATTTAACGGCGGGGGTCTCCTACGAGCAGTACTTC. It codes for CASSLDLTAGVSYEQYF. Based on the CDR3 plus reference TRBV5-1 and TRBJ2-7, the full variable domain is KAGVTQTPRYLIKTRGQQVTLSCSPISGHRSVSWYQQTPGQGLQFLFEYFSETQRNKGNFPGRFSGRQFSNSRSEMNVSTLELGDSALYLCASSLDLTAGVSYEQYFGPGTRLTVT.